These 2 T cell receptor beta chains originate from one sample sequenced in a study of identifying expanded T cells in peripheral blood. Libraries were prepared by immunoSEQ multiplex PCR; TCRdb keeps only in-frame clonotypes and omits some of them. The table has about 91,000 clones, about 91% seen once. What was sequenced was blood. The receptor source for this set is a person aged 18 to 70 in good health.

The chain combines TRBV7-9 with TRBJ2-1, with a tentative D call TRBD2 (5 bases). Germline CDR1 reads SEHNR; CDR2 reads FQNEAQ (reference sequence). The length of the CDR3 is 13 residues. The V gene lost 4 bases and the J gene lost 9 bases, with 13 bases spanning the gap. CDR3 region: CASSWTLLAEQFF. CDR3 nucleotides: TGTGCCAGCAGCTGGACTCTACTCGCTGAGCAGTTCTTC.

The genes are TRBV30 and TRBJ2-5, with 11 bases matching TRBD1. CDR3 length: 15 residues. CDR1 is GTSNPN and CDR2 is SVGIG in the germline V gene (reference sequence). V lost 0 bases and J lost 2; bases outside the gene matches: 2. The CDR3 is CAWSVRDRGQETQYF. The CDR3 bases are TGTGCCTGGAGTGTACGGGACAGGGGGCAAGAGACCCAGTACTTC.